The clone carrying this T cell receptor (beta chain) was detected many times. Its antigen is not known. This sample was taken from a study of T-cell reconstitution after alpha-beta-depleted transplantation in children. A library of TCRbeta sequences, prepared with unique molecular identifiers, was generated. One entry per CDR3 protein results from TCRdb running MiXCR on the PCR reads. Of 30,000 or so distinct CDR3 sequences in the sample, around 7% were seen once. Study-wide findings and caveats: A year post-transplant, T-cell counts and diversity derived mostly from newly produced T cells. Several hundred graft clones that had expanded were reportedly the source of alpha-beta T cells about two months after transplant. Surviving recipient T cells and thymic progenitors underlay high day-60 TCRbeta diversity in some patients.

The TCR originated in a child in the first two years of life who had a stem cell transplant for acute myeloid leukemia, so the T cells may come from the graft donor. Here the sequenced sample was peripheral blood, taken 60 days after TCRalphabeta/CD19-depleted stem cell transplant.

This CDR3 reads CASTPSGSVYEQYF. The CDR3 nucleotides are TGTGCCAGCACCCCTAGCGGGAGTGTCTACGAGCAGTACTTC. The chain uses TRBV28 and TRBJ2-7; 10 bases match TRBD2. Per germline, CDR1 MDHEN and CDR2 SYDVKM. The CDR3 loop spans 14 amino acids. V gave up 7 bases and J gave up 3 bases; unmatched junction bases: 6.